This entry lists 15 T cell receptor beta chains sequenced from one sample in a study of T cells in Graves' hyperthyroidism and ophthalmopathy. The CDR3 regions of TCR beta were amplified from RNA transcripts. First-round RT-PCR targeting the TCR CDR3 was performed with the HTBI primer set. TCRdb used MiXCR to reprocess the multiplex PCR reads, holding one entry per CDR3 protein. The sample holds over 550,000 distinct CDR3 sequences; approximately 15% are singletons and the top ten take 15% to 20%. Material: blood. These receptors were collected from a young woman with Graves' hyperthyroidism.

The V and J genes are TRBV9 and TRBJ2-5, with 9 bases matching TRBD2. This CDR3 is built from 17 residues. Per the germline V gene, CDR1 is SGDLS and CDR2 is YYNGEE. With V trimmed by 2 bases and J by 5 bases, 13 bases remained unmatched. Written as DNA, the CDR3 is TGTGCCAGCAGCGTGGGGCCTGTTGGACTAGCGAAGGAGACCCAGTACTTC. It yields the protein CASSVGPVGLAKETQYF.

This clonotype was observed a few times. The V call is TRBV7-9, the J call TRBJ2-1; D gene uncertain. CDR1 and CDR2 from the germline V gene are SEHNR and FQNEAQ (reference sequence). The CDR3 covers 13 residues. The V end was cut by 2 bases, the J end by 8 bases, with 10 bases between. CDR3 sequence: CASSLPVLYEQFF. The CDR3 nucleotides read TGTGCCAGCAGCTTACCCGTGCTCTATGAGCAGTTCTTC.

The sample holds many counts of this clonotype. The CDR3 bases are TGTGCCAGCAGTCCCACTTCCAGGACCCACTACGAGCAGTACTTC. Its protein is CASSPTSRTHYEQYF. V and J are TRBV28 and TRBJ2-7, with no clear D. The germline V gene encodes CDR1 MDHEN and CDR2 SYDVKM. The length of the CDR3 is 15 residues. V lost 5 bases and J 3 bases, leaving 17 bases between the germline ends.

This clonotype was counted only a few times. CDR3 nucleotide sequence: TGTGCCAGCAGTTTGTCGGGACTGTCCAATGAGCAGTTCTTC. Its translation is CASSLSGLSNEQFF. The chain joins TRBV27 to TRBJ2-1, with a weak D call TRBD2 (6 bases). There are 14 residues in the CDR3. Germline CDR1 and CDR2: MNHEY and SMNVEV (reference sequence). Trimming pared 3 bases from V and 6 bases from J, leaving 12 bases between.

This clonotype was seen a handful of times. The chain joins TRBV20-1 to TRBJ2-3; D might be TRBD2 (5 bases). Germline CDR1 is DFQATT and CDR2 is SNEGSKA (reference sequence). This CDR3 has 16 amino acids. Trimming cost V 1 base and J 0 bases, with 14 bases left between them. Here the CDR3 reads CSARALKSGSTDTQYF. In nucleotides, the CDR3 is TGCAGTGCTAGAGCCCTTAAGAGCGGAAGCACAGATACGCAGTATTTT.

This clonotype was picked up many times. The rearrangement joins TRBV18 to TRBJ2-7, with 7 positions matching TRBD2. This CDR3 is 16 amino acids long. Germline-derived CDR1 and CDR2 are KGHSH and LQKENI. After removal of 1 base from V and 3 bases from J, the junction contained 9 bases not matched to a gene. Written as DNA, the CDR3 is TGTGCCAGCTCACCACAGACTGGGCGGGGGAGCTACGAGCAGTACTTC. Its translation: CASSPQTGRGSYEQYF.

This clonotype was detected many times. The chain employs TRBV5-1 and TRBJ2-7; D might be TRBD1 or TRBD2, each matching 5 bases. The germline gives CDR1 SGHRS, CDR2 YFSETQ. This CDR3 has 13 residues. The V and J ends lost 6 bases and 3 bases respectively, with 13 bases between them. The CDR3 coding sequence is TGCGCCAGCACGGCAGGGACCGACTACGAGCAGTACTTC. It translates to CASTAGTDYEQYF. Combining the CDR3 with reference TRBV5-1 and TRBJ2-7 gives the whole variable domain KAGVTQTPRYLIKTRGQQVTLSCSPISGHRSVSWYQQTPGQGLQFLFEYFSETQRNKGNFPGRFSGRQFSNSRSEMNVSTLELGDSALYLCASTAGTDYEQYFGPGTRLTVT.

The chain combines TRBV20-1 with TRBJ2-1; D is unresolved. Deletions cut 6 bases from V and 7 bases from J, with 16 bases between. Germline assignment: CDR1 DFQATT and CDR2 SNEGSKA (reference sequence). The CDR3 covers 13 residues. CDR3 DNA sequence: TGCAGTGCACCTCTCTGGCCACCGAATGAGCAGTTCTTC. It yields the protein CSAPLWPPNEQFF.

This clonotype was counted a few times. The V call is TRBV5-1, the J call TRBJ2-7; 10 bases line up with TRBD2. This CDR3 is 19 amino acids long. Germline V gene sequence: CDR1 SGHRS, CDR2 YFSETQ. V lost 2 bases to trimming and J lost 4 bases; unmatched junction nucleotides: 18. CDR3 sequence reads: CASSLTSQREGPVAYEQYF. The CDR3 DNA is TGCGCCAGCAGCTTAACTTCCCAGCGGGAGGGCCCGGTTGCTTACGAGCAGTACTTC. Looking up the rest from reference TRBV5-1 and TRBJ2-7 gives the full variable domain: KAGVTQTPRYLIKTRGQQVTLSCSPISGHRSVSWYQQTPGQGLQFLFEYFSETQRNKGNFPGRFSGRQFSNSRSEMNVSTLELGDSALYLCASSLTSQREGPVAYEQYFGPGTRLTVT.

This clonotype showed up just once. The chain has TRBV29-1 and TRBJ2-5; either TRBD1 or TRBD2 may fit D (5 bases each). There are 14 residues in the CDR3. Trimming cost V 4 bases and J 12 bases, with 24 bases left between them. Germline-derived CDR1 and CDR2 are SQVTM and ANQGSEA. Here the CDR3 reads CSVVVEGTPPMEYF. CDR3 coding DNA: TGCAGCGTTGTTGTTGAGGGGACGCCACCTATGGAGTACTTC.

This clonotype showed up many times. The V and J genes are TRBV12-3 or TRBV12-4 and TRBJ1-5; D gene unclear. The CDR3 has 15 residues. V was pared by 6 bases and J by 1 base, with 13 bases between. The DNA of the CDR3 is TGTGCCAGCAGCCCCTCCCACAGCAGCAATCAGCCCCAGCATTTT. Translation gives CASSPSHSSNQPQHF.

This chain connects TRBV7-9 to TRBJ1-5; 12 bases map to TRBD1. The CDR3 covers 16 residues. The germline CDR1 and CDR2 sequences are SEHNR and FQNEAQ (reference sequence). V lost 4 bases and J lost 6; bases outside the gene matches: 7. The CDR3 region has the DNA TGTGCCAGCAGCTCAACCGGGACAGGGGGCGGTCAGCCCCAGCATTTT. This sequence encodes CASSSTGTGGGQPQHF.

This clonotype was seen ten or more times. The chain is built from TRBV24-1 and TRBJ2-1, with a possible D match to TRBD2 (5 bases). Germline V gene lookup returns CDR1 KGHDR and CDR2 SFDVKD. Trimming cost V 7 bases and J 3 bases, with 9 bases left between them. This CDR3 contains 13 residues. The chain's CDR3 is CATRDGGYNEQFF. In DNA form, the CDR3 reads TGTGCCACCAGGGACGGAGGCTACAATGAGCAGTTCTTC.

The chain is built from TRBV24-1 and TRBJ2-5; TRBD1 agrees at 10 bases. This CDR3 region has 16 residues. CDR1 and CDR2 from the germline V gene are KGHDR and SFDVKD. The V gene end was trimmed by 3 bases and the J gene end by 2 bases; junction bases not matched to a gene: 5. The CDR3 region is CATSDLGQGMQETQYF. The DNA for the CDR3 is TGTGCCACCAGTGATCTGGGACAGGGGATGCAAGAGACCCAGTACTTC.

This clonotype appeared a single time. J is TRBJ2-7 and V is TRBV27, with 7 bases aligning to TRBD1. The CDR3 extends over 15 amino acids. Per the germline V gene, CDR1 is MNHEY and CDR2 is SMNVEV (reference sequence). V lost 4 bases and J lost 3; bases outside the gene matches: 9. CDR3 nucleotides: TGTGCCAGCAGTTCCGCGGCAGGGGGATACTACGAGCAGTACTTC. This sequence encodes CASSSAAGGYYEQYF.